This T cell receptor (beta chain) was sequenced for a study of blood T cell repertoires in COVID-19. This CDR3 is 13 amino acids long. The V gene lost 4 bases and the J gene lost 3 bases, with 10 bases spanning the gap. The germline V gene has CDR1 WSHSY and CDR2 SAAADI. Assay: immunoSEQ multiplex PCR; the TCRdb copy retains only in-frame clones and omits some. Of 170,000 or so clones listed, about 90% are singletons. The V call is TRBV10-2, the J call TRBJ2-7; unclear D gene. The sample taken for sequencing was PBMCs or T cells enriched from blood (not recorded which). The sequence came from a woman in her forties or fifties who had recovered from COVID-19. CDR3 DNA: TGCGCCAGCAGTGGCCTAACCATCTACGAGCAGTACTTC. This encodes CASSGLTIYEQYF.